The source of this T cell receptor (beta chain) is a study of T cells in Graves' hyperthyroidism and ophthalmopathy. Across the whole study: Peripheral blood draws took place at initial diagnosis, ahead of any treatment.

Whole-study results and caveats: The model foresaw ophthalmopathy a median approximately 6.3 months prior to onset.

This clonotype has just a few counts. The antigen is undetermined. RNA transcripts served as the template for amplifying TCR beta CDR3 regions. Carried out on the TCR CDR3, a first-round RT-PCR used the HTBI primer set. One entry per CDR3 protein, called by TCRdb with MiXCR from the multiplex PCR reads. The sample has fewer than 350,000 distinct CDR3 sequences; roughly 15% are singletons. The source material was blood. The TCR sequence derives from a woman aged 45-60 years with Graves' hyperthyroidism that later progressed to Graves' ophthalmopathy.

CDR3 region: CASSPTGGGFTEAFF. CDR3 nucleotides: TGTGCCAGTAGTCCCACTGGCGGGGGTTTCACTGAAGCTTTCTTT. The chain joins TRBV19 to TRBJ1-1; maybe TRBD1 (5 bases). The CDR3 consists of 15 residues. The V and J ends lost 5 bases and 4 bases respectively, with 17 bases between them. Germline CDR1 and CDR2: LNHDA and SQIVND (reference sequence).